This T cell receptor beta chain originates from a study of T cells after yellow fever vaccination. TCRdb ran MiXCR on the 5' RACE reads and lists one entry per CDR3 protein. Here the sample spans a few hundred thousand distinct CDR3 sequences, 17% being singletons. J gave up 8 bases and V 3 bases, and 5 bases lay outside the gene matches. This CDR3 comprises 13 residues. Germline values: CDR1 SEHNR, CDR2 FQNEAQ (reference sequence). The rearrangement uses TRBV7-9 and TRBJ2-3; TRBD1 agrees at 7 bases. The specimen comprised PBMCs, sampled 5 days after the first yellow fever vaccination. The sequence derives from a young man who received the YFV17D yellow fever vaccine. This CDR3 reads CASSFSDRATQYF. The DNA of the CDR3 is TGTGCCAGCAGCTTCTCCGACAGGGCTACGCAGTATTTT.